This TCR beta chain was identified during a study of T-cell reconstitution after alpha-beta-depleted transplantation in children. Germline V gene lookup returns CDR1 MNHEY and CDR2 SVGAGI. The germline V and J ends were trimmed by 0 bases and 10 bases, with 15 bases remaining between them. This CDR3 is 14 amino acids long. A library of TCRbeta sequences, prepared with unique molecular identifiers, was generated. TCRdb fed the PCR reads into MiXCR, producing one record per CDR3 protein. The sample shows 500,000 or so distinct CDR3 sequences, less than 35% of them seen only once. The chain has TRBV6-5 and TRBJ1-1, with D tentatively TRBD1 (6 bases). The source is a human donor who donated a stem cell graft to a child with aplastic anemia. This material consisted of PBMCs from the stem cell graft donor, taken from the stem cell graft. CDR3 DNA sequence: TGTGCCAGCAGTTACTCGGGGGCCCCGACGGGAGCTTTCTTT. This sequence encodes CASSYSGAPTGAFF.